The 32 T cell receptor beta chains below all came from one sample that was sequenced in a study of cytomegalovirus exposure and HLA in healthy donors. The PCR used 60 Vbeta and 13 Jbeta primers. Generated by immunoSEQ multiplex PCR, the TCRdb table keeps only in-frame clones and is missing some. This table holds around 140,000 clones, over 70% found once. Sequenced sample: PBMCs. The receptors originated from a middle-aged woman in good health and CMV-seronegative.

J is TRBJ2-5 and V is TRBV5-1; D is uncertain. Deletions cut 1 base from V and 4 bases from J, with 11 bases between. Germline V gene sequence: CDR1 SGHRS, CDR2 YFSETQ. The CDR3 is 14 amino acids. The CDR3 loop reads CASSLQAIPETQYF. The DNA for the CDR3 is TGCGCCAGCAGCTTGCAGGCGATTCCAGAGACCCAGTACTTC.

The CDR3 region has the DNA TGTGCCAGCAGCTTACATCAGGGGCGAGATGGCTACACCTTC. The encoded protein is CASSLHQGRDGYTF. The V and J genes are TRBV7-3 and TRBJ1-2; D perhaps matches TRBD1 (6 bases). CDR3 length equals 14 residues. The V end was cut by 2 bases, the J end by 6 bases, with 13 bases between. Germline-derived CDR1 and CDR2 are SGHTA and FQGTGA.

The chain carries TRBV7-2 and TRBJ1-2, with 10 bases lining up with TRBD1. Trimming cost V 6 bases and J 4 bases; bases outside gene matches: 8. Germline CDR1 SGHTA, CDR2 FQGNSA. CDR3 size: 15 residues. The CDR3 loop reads CASRLTGTGVYGYTF. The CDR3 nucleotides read TGTGCCAGCAGACTAACCGGGACAGGGGTCTATGGCTACACCTTC.

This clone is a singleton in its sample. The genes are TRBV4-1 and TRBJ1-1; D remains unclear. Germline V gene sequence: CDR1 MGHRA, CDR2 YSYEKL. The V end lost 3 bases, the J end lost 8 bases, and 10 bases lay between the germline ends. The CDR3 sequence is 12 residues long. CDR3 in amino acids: CASSHPRGEAFF. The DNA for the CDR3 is TGCGCCAGCAGCCACCCCCGCGGGGAAGCTTTCTTT.

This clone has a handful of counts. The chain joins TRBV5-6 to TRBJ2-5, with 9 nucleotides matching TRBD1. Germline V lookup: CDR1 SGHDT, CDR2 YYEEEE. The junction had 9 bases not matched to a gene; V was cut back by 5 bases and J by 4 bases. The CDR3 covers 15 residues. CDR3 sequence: CASSLKGTGLETQYF. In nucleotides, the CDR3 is TGTGCCAGCAGTCTTAAGGGGACAGGGTTAGAGACCCAGTACTTC.

The CDR3 DNA follows: TGTGCCAGCAGTCCTCCCGACAGGGGGGTCACTGAAGCTTTCTTT. Its translation: CASSPPDRGVTEAFF. The chain couples TRBV27 to TRBJ1-1; 9 bases agree with TRBD1. The CDR3 covers 15 residues. Trimming removed 5 bases from V and 4 bases from J; junction bases left unmatched: 8. Germline lookup yields CDR1 MNHEY and CDR2 SMNVEV (reference sequence).

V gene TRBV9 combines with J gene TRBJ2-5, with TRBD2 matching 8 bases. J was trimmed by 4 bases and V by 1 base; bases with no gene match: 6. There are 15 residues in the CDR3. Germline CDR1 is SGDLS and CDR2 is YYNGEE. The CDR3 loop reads CASSVYGGAGETQYF. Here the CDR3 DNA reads TGTGCCAGCAGCGTATACGGGGGGGCAGGAGAGACCCAGTACTTC.

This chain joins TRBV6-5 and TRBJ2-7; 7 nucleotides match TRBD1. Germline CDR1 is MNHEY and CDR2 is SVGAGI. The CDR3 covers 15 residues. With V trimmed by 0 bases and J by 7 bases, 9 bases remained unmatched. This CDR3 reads CASSYSRQGVLEQYF. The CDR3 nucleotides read TGTGCCAGCAGTTACTCGAGGCAGGGGGTGCTGGAGCAGTACTTC.

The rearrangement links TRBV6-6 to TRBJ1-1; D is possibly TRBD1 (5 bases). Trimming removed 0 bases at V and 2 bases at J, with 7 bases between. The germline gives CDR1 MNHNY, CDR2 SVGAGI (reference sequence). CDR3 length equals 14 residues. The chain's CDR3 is CASSYSTANTEAFF. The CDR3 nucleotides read TGTGCCAGCAGTTACTCGACAGCTAACACTGAAGCTTTCTTT.

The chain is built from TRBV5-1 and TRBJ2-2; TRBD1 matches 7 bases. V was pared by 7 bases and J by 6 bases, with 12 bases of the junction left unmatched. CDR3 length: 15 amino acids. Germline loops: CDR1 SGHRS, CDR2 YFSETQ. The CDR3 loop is CASLNTRGFPGELFF. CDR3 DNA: TGCGCCAGCCTAAACACCAGGGGGTTCCCCGGGGAGCTGTTTTTT.

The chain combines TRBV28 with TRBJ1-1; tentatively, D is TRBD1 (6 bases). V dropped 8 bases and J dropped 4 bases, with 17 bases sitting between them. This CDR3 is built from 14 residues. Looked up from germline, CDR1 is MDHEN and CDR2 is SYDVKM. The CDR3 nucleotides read TGTGCCAGCGGTCTAGGGGGAGAGGGCACTGAAGCTTTCTTT. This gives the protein CASGLGGEGTEAFF.

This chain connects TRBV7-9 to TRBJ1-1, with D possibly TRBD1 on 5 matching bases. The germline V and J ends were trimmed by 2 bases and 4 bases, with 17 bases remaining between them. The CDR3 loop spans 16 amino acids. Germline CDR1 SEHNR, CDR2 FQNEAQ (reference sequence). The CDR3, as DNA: TGTGCCAGCAGCTTACAGAGGGGCGACGGGAGCACTGAAGCTTTCTTT. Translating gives CASSLQRGDGSTEAFF.

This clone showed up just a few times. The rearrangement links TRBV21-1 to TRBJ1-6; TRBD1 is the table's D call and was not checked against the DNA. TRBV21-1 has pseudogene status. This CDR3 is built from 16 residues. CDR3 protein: CASSKGRGAQNSPLHF. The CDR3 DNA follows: TGTGCCAGCAGCAAAGGAAGGGGCGCGCAAAATTCACCCCTCCACTTT.

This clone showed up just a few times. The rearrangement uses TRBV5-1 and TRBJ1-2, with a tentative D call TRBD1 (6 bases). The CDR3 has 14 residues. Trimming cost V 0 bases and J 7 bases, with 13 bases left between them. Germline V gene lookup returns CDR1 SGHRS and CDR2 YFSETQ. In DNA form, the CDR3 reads TGCGCCAGCAGCTTGGTTACAGGGAGGGGTGGCTACACCTTC. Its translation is CASSLVTGRGGYTF.

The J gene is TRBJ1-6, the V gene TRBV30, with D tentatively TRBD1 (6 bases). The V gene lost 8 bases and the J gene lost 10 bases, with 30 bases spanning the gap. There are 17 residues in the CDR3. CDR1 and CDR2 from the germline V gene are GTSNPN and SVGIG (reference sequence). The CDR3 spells CAIPRSEGGQLGSPLHF. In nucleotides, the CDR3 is TGTGCCATACCCCGGTCGGAAGGGGGTCAACTGGGCTCACCCCTCCACTTT.

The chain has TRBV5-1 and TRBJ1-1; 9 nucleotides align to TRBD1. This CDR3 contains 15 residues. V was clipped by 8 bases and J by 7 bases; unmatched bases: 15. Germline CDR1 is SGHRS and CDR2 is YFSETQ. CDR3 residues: CASSTGTGSVGEAFF. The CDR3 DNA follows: TGCGCCAGTTCGACCGGGACAGGGTCGGTAGGTGAAGCTTTCTTT. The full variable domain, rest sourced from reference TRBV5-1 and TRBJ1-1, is KAGVTQTPRYLIKTRGQQVTLSCSPISGHRSVSWYQQTPGQGLQFLFEYFSETQRNKGNFPGRFSGRQFSNSRSEMNVSTLELGDSALYLCASSTGTGSVGEAFFGQGTRLTVV.

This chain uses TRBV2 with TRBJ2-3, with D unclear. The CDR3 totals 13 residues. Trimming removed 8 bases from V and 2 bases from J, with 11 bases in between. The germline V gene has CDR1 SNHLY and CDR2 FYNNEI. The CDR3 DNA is TGTGCCAGCTACAGAGATTTCACAGATACGCAGTATTTT. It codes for CASYRDFTDTQYF.

The CDR3 sequence: CASIDRGLSEKLFF. Here the CDR3 DNA reads TGTGCCAGTATCGACAGGGGGCTCTCAGAAAAACTGTTTTTT. The chain employs TRBV19 and TRBJ1-4; the match to TRBD1 covers 10 bases. The CDR3 is 14 amino acids. With V trimmed by 7 bases and J by 8 bases, 7 bases remained unmatched. Germline CDR1 reads LNHDA; CDR2 reads SQIVND (reference sequence).

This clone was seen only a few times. The CDR3 sequence: CASSYEGRSGYTF. Written as DNA, the CDR3 is TGTGCCAGCAGTTACGAGGGGAGGAGTGGCTACACCTTC. The rearrangement uses TRBV6-5 and TRBJ1-2; D is perhaps TRBD1 (5 bases). Germline assignment: CDR1 MNHEY and CDR2 SVGAGI. CDR3 size: 13 residues. Trimming took off 2 bases at V and 7 bases at J, with 11 bases between the two ends.

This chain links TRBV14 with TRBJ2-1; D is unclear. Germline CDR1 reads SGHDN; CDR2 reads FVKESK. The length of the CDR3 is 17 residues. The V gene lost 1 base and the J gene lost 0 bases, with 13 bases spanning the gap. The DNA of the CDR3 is TGTGCCAGCAGCCAAGCGGTAGCTGCAAGCTCCTACAATGAGCAGTTCTTC. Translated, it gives CASSQAVAASSYNEQFF.

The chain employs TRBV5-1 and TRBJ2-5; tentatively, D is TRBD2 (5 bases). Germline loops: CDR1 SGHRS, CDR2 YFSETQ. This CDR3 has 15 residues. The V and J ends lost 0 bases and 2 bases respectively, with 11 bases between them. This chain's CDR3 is CASSLGSGIQETQYF. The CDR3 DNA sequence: TGCGCCAGCAGCTTGGGTTCGGGAATTCAAGAGACCCAGTACTTC.

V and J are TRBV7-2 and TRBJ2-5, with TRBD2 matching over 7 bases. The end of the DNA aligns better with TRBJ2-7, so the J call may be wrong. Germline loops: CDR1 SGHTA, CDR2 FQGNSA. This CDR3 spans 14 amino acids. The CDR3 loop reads CASSFAREGHEQYF. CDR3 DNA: TGTGCCAGCAGCTTCGCCAGGGAGGGGCACGAGCAGTACTTC.

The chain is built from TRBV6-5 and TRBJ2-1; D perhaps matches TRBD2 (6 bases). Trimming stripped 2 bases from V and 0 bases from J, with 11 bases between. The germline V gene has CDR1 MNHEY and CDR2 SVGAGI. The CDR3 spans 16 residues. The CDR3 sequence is CASSYGAGFSYNEQFF. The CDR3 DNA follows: TGTGCCAGCAGTTACGGCGCGGGGTTCTCCTACAATGAGCAGTTCTTC.

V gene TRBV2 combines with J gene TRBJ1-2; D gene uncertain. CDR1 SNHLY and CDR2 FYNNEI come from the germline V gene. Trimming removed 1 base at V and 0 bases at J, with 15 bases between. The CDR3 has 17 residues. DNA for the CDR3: TGTGCCAGCAGTGAAGTACATATTTCAATTACTAACTATGGCTACACCTTC. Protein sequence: CASSEVHISITNYGYTF.

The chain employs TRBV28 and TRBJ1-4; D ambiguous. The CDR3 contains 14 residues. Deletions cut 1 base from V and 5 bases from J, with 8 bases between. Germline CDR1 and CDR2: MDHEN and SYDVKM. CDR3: CASSLYQANEKLFF. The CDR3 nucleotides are TGTGCCAGCAGTTTATATCAGGCGAATGAAAAACTGTTTTTT.

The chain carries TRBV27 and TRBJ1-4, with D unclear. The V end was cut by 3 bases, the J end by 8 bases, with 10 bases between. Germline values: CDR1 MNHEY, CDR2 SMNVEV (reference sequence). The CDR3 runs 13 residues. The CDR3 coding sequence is TGTGCCAGCAGTTTTTTGATGGAGGAAAAACTGTTTTTT. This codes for CASSFLMEEKLFF.

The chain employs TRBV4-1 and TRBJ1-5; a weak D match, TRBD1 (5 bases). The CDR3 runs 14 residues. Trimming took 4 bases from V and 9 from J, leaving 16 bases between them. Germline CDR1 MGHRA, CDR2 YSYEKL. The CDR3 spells CASSLSSYGGPQHF. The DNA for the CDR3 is TGCGCCAGCAGCCTCAGCTCTTACGGGGGGCCCCAGCATTTT.

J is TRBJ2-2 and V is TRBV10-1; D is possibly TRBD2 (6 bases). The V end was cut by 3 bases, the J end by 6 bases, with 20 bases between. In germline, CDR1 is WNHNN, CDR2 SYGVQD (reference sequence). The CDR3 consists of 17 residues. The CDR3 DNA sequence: TGCGCCAGCAGTGAATTAAAGGGGCAGGGAGGCGCCGGGGAGCTGTTTTTT. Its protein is CASSELKGQGGAGELFF.

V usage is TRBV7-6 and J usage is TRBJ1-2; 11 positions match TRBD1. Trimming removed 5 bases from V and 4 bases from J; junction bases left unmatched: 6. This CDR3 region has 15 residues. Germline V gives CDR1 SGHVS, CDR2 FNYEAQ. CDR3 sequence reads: CASSLGTGGIYGYTF. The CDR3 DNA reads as TGTGCCAGCAGCCTAGGGACAGGGGGGATCTATGGCTACACCTTC.

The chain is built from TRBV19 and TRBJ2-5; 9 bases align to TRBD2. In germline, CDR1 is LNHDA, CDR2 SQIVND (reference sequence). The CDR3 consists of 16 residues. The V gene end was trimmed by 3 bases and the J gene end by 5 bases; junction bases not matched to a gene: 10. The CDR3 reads CASSMPYWAGGETQYF. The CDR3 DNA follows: TGTGCCAGTAGTATGCCCTACTGGGCGGGGGGGGAGACCCAGTACTTC. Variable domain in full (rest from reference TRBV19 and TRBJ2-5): DGGITQSPKYLFRKEGQNVTLSCEQNLNHDAMYWYRQDPGQGLRLIYYSQIVNDFQKGDIAEGYSVSREKKESFPLTVTSAQKNPTAFYLCASSMPYWAGGETQYFGPGTRLLVL.

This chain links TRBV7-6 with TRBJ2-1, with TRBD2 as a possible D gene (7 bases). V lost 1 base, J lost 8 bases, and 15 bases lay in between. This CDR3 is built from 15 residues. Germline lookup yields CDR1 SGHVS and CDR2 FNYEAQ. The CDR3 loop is CASSLGGGGRDEQFF. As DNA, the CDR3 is TGTGCCAGCAGCTTAGGGGGCGGGGGCAGGGATGAGCAGTTCTTC.

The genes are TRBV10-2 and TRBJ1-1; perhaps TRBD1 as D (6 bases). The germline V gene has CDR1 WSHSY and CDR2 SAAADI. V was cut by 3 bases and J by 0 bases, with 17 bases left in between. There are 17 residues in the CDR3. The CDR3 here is CASSDGGRGSMNTEAFF. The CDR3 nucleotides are TGCGCCAGCAGTGATGGGGGCAGGGGCTCAATGAACACTGAAGCTTTCTTT.